Following are 13 T cell receptor beta chains from one sample sequenced in a study of CD8 T cells in Susac syndrome. Reverse transcription of roughly 0.5 to 1 ug RNA was performed with random hexamers. TCRdb independently ran MiXCR on the immunoSEQ multiplex PCR reads; one entry per CDR3 protein. The sample includes about 120,000 distinct CDR3 sequences, just under 95% of them seen just once. Material: CD4+ T cells from PBMCs. The receptors were gathered from a human donor with multiple sclerosis.

V usage is TRBV20-1 and J usage is TRBJ2-5, with D perhaps matching TRBD2 (6 bases). The CDR3 is 13 residues long. Germline CDR1 reads DFQATT; CDR2 reads SNEGSKA (reference sequence). The V end was cut by 4 bases, the J end by 3 bases, with 12 bases between. This CDR3 is CSATGLSKETQYF. The DNA for the CDR3 is TGCAGTGCTACGGGACTGTCTAAAGAGACCCAGTACTTC.

The rearrangement uses TRBV2 and TRBJ2-7; D call uncertain. Trimming pared 5 bases from V and 4 bases from J, leaving 9 bases between. CDR1 SNHLY and CDR2 FYNNEI come from the germline V gene. The CDR3 runs to 12 residues. The CDR3 sequence is CASSIGSYEQYF. CDR3 coding DNA: TGTGCCAGCAGTATAGGTAGTTACGAGCAGTACTTC.

The V call is TRBV5-1, the J call TRBJ1-3; no reliable D call. V shed 4 bases and J shed 0 bases, with 11 bases lying between them. This CDR3 has 15 amino acids. CDR1 and CDR2 from the germline V gene are SGHRS and YFSETQ. CDR3 sequence (DNA): TGCGCCAGCAGCGGAGGAGATAGCTCTGGAAACACCATATATTTT. Translated: CASSGGDSSGNTIYF.

In its sample, this clonotype was seen once. The chain has TRBV7-2 and TRBJ2-7; 7 bases are shared with TRBD1. This CDR3 contains 15 residues. V gave up 5 bases and J gave up 2 bases; unmatched junction bases: 9. Germline-derived CDR1 and CDR2 are SGHTA and FQGNSA. CDR3 DNA: TGTGCCAGCAGCCCGGACCGGGACAGAACCTACGAGCAGTACTTC. Translating gives CASSPDRDRTYEQYF.

A single count supports this clonotype. V is TRBV6-2 or TRBV6-3 and J is TRBJ1-1; no clear D gene. CDR3 length: 14 amino acids. V shed 5 bases and J shed 0 bases, with 10 bases lying between them. The germline gives CDR1 MNHEY, CDR2 SVGEGT. CDR3 sequence: CASSPMRVNTEAFF. The CDR3 DNA is TGTGCCAGCAGTCCTATGAGGGTGAACACTGAAGCTTTCTTT.

V is TRBV30 and J is TRBJ2-2; tentatively, D is TRBD1 (6 bases). This CDR3 spans 15 amino acids. The V gene lost 0 bases and the J gene lost 2 bases, with 10 bases spanning the gap. The germline gives CDR1 GTSNPN, CDR2 SVGIG (reference sequence). CDR3 region: CAWSVEDSNTGELFF. Here the CDR3 DNA reads TGTGCCTGGAGTGTGGAGGACAGCAACACCGGGGAGCTGTTTTTT. Using reference TRBV30 and TRBJ2-2 for the parts outside the CDR3, the full variable domain is SQTIHQWPATLVQPVGSPLSLECTVEGTSNPNLYWYRQAAGRGLQLLFYSVGIGQISSEVPQNLSASRPQDRQFILSSKKLLLSDSGFYLCAWSVEDSNTGELFFGEGSRLTVL.

The chain employs TRBV7-8 and TRBJ2-7; D is unresolved. The V and J ends lost 3 bases and 5 bases respectively, with 11 bases between them. Germline V CDR1 and CDR2: SGHVS, FQNEAQ. The CDR3 has 13 residues. The CDR3 DNA follows: TGTGCCAGCAGCTTCCGCCCGGACCACGAGCAGTACTTC. The encoded protein is CASSFRPDHEQYF.

The chain recombines TRBV7-9 with TRBJ1-5, with TRBD1 as a possible D gene (5 bases). Trimming took off 1 base at V and 1 base at J, with 8 bases between the two ends. This CDR3 comprises 15 residues. Per the germline V gene, CDR1 is SEHNR and CDR2 is FQNEAQ (reference sequence). CDR3 sequence (DNA): TGTGCCAGCAGCTTAGGTCAGGGAAGCAATCAGCCCCAGCATTTT. Protein product: CASSLGQGSNQPQHF.

The chain carries TRBV12-3 or TRBV12-4 and TRBJ1-1; TRBD1 agrees at 10 bases. V lost 6 bases to trimming and J lost 4 bases; unmatched junction nucleotides: 2. The CDR3 is 13 amino acids. DNA of the CDR3: TGTGCCAGCAGGGGACAGGGGAGCACTGAAGCTTTCTTT. This translates into CASRGQGSTEAFF.

This rearrangement joins TRBV28 to TRBJ2-5; 9 bases align to TRBD1. The length of the CDR3 is 14 residues. V shed 4 bases, J shed 4 bases, and the junction held 4 bases outside the gene matches. Germline values: CDR1 MDHEN, CDR2 SYDVKM. The CDR3 here is CASSSMTGGETQYF. The CDR3 DNA sequence: TGTGCCAGCAGTTCCATGACAGGGGGAGAGACCCAGTACTTC.

The chain joins TRBV7-9 to TRBJ2-5, with 12 bases aligning to TRBD2. Germline V gives CDR1 SEHNR, CDR2 FQNEAQ (reference sequence). V lost 4 bases to trimming and J lost 4 bases; unmatched junction nucleotides: 4. The CDR3 loop spans 15 amino acids. The CDR3 protein is CASSSSSGGGETQYF. The CDR3 nucleotides read TGTGCCAGCAGCTCATCTAGCGGGGGGGGAGAGACCCAGTACTTC.

This chain connects TRBV7-6 to TRBJ1-5, with D maybe TRBD1 (5 bases). Germline assignment: CDR1 SGHVS and CDR2 FNYEAQ. Trimming took 5 bases from V and 4 from J, leaving 12 bases between them. The CDR3 contains 14 residues. CDR3 in amino acids: CASSAEAGNQPQHF. The CDR3 DNA is TGTGCCAGCAGCGCGGAGGCAGGGAATCAGCCCCAGCATTTT.

This chain connects TRBV10-3 to TRBJ2-7; 9 bases align to TRBD1. The CDR3 has 14 amino acids. Germline V lookup: CDR1 ENHRY, CDR2 SYGVKD. V lost 7 bases to trimming and J lost 5 bases; unmatched junction nucleotides: 9. The CDR3 DNA reads TGTGCCATCACGGGGACAGGGAGGTTGAACGAGCAGTACTTC. This codes for CAITGTGRLNEQYF.